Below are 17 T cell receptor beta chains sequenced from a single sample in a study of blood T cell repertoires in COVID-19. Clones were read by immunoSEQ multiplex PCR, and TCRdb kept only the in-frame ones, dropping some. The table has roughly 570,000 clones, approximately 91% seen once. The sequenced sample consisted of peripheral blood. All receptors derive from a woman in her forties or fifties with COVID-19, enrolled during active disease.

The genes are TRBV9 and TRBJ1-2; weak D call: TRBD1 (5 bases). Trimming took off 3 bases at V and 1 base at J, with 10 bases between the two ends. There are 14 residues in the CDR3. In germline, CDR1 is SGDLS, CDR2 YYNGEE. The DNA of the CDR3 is TGTGCCAGCAGCGGTGCAGGGCGTAACTATGGCTACACCTTC. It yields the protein CASSGAGRNYGYTF. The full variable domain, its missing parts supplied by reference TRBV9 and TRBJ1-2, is DSGVTQTPKHLITATGQRVTLRCSPRSGDLSVYWYQQSLDQGLQFLIQYYNGEERAKGNILERFSAQQFPDLHSELNLSSLELGDSALYFCASSGAGRNYGYTFGSGTRLTVV.

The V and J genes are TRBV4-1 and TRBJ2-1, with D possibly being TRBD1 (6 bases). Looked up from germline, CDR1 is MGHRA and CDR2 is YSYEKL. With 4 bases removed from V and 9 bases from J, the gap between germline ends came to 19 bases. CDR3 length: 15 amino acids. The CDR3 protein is CASSPLPRGRGEQFF. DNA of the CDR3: TGCGCCAGCAGCCCCCTACCCAGGGGCCGGGGTGAGCAGTTCTTC.

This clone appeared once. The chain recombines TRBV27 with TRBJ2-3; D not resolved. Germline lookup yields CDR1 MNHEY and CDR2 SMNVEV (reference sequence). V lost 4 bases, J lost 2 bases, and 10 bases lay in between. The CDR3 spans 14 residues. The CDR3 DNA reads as TGTGCCAGCAGTTCTGGCAGTTCCACAGATACGCAGTATTTT. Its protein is CASSSGSSTDTQYF.

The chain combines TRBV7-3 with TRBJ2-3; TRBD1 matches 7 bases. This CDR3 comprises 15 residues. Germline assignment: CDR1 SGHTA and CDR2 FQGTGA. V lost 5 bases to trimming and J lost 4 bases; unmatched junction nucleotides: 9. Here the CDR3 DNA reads TGTGCCAGCAGCCAACACAGGGGTTCCTCAGATACGCAGTATTTT. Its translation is CASSQHRGSSDTQYF.

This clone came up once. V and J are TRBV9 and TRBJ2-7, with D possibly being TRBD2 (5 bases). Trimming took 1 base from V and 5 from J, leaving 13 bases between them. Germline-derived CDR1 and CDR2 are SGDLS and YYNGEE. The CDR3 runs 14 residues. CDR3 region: CASSVTRVGNEQYF. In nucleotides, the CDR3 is TGTGCCAGCAGCGTAACGAGGGTAGGGAACGAGCAGTACTTC. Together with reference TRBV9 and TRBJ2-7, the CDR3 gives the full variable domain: DSGVTQTPKHLITATGQRVTLRCSPRSGDLSVYWYQQSLDQGLQFLIQYYNGEERAKGNILERFSAQQFPDLHSELNLSSLELGDSALYFCASSVTRVGNEQYFGPGTRLTVT.

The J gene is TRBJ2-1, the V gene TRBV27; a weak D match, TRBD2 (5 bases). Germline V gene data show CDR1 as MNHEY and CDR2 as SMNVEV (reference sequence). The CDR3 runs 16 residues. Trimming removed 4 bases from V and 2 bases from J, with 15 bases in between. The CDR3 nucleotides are TGTGCCAGCAGTTCTCGGACTGCCAACCCCTACAATGAGCAGTTCTTC. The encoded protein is CASSSRTANPYNEQFF.

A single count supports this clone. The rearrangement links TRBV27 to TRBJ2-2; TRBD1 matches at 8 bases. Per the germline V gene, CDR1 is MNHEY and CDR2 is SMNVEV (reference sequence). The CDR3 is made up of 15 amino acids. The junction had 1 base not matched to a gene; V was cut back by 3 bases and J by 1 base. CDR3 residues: CASSFDRGNTGELFF. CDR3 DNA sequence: TGTGCCAGCAGTTTTGACAGGGGGAACACCGGGGAGCTGTTTTTT.

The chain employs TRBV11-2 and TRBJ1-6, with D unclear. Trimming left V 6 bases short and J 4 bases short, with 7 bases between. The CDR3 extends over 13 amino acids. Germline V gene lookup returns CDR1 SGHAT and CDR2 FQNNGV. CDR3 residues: CASRPNYNSPLHF. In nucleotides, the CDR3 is TGTGCCAGCAGGCCTAATTATAATTCACCCCTCCACTTT.

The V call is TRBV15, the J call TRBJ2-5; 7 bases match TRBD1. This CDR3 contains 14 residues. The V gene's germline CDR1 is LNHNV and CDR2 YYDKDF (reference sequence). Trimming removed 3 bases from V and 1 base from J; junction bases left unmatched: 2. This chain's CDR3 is CATSSRTGQETQYF. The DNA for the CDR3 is TGTGCCACCAGCAGTCGGACAGGCCAAGAGACCCAGTACTTC.

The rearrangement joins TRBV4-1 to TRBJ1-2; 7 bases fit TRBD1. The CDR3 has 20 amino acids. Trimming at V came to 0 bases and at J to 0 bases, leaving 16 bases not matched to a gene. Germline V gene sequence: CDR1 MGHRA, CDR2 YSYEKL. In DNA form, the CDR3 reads TGCGCCAGCAGCCAAGAAGGGGGCGTCCACTTTACCCTCCCTAACTATGGCTACACCTTC. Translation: CASSQEGGVHFTLPNYGYTF.

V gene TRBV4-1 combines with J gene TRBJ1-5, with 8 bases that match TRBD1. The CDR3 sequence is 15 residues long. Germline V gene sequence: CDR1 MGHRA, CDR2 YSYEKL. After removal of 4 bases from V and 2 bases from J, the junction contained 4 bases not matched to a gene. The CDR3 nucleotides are TGCGCCAGCAGCCCAGGGGGCGCGGGCAATCAGCCCCAGCATTTT. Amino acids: CASSPGGAGNQPQHF.

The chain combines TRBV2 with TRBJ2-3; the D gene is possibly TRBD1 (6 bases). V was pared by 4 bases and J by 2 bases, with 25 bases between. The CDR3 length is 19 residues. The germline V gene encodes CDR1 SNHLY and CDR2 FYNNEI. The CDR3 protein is CASSAPGTSSFSFTDTQYF. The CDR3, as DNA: TGTGCCAGCAGTGCCCCCGGGACAAGTTCCTTTTCTTTCACAGATACGCAGTATTTT.

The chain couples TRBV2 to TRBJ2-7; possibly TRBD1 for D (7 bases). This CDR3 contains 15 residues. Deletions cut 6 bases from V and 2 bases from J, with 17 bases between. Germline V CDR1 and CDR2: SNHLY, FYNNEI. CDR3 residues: CASSFDREVTYEQYF. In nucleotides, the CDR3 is TGTGCCAGCAGCTTTGACAGGGAGGTGACCTACGAGCAGTACTTC.

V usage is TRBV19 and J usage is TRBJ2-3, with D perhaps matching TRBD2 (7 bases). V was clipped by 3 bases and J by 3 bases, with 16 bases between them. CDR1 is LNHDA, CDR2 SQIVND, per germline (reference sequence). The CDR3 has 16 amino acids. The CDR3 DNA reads TGTGCCAGTAGTATTCTCCGGGGGAGGGGGACAGATACGCAGTATTTT. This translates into CASSILRGRGTDTQYF.

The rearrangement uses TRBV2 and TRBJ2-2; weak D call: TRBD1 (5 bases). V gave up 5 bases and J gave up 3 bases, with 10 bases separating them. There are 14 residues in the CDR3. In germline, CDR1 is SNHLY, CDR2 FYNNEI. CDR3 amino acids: CASSKDSYTGELFF. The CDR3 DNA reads TGTGCCAGCAGTAAAGACAGCTACACCGGGGAGCTGTTTTTT. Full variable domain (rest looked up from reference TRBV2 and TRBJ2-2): EPEVTQTPSHQVTQMGQEVILRCVPISNHLYFYWYRQILGQKVEFLVSFYNNEISEKSEIFDDQFSVERPDGSNFTLKIRSTKLEDSAMYFCASSKDSYTGELFFGEGSRLTVL.

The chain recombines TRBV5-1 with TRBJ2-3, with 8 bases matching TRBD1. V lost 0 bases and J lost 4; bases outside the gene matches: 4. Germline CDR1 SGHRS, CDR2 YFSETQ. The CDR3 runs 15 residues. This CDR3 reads CASSLAGGNADTQYF. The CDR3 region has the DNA TGCGCCAGCAGCTTGGCAGGGGGCAACGCAGATACGCAGTATTTT.

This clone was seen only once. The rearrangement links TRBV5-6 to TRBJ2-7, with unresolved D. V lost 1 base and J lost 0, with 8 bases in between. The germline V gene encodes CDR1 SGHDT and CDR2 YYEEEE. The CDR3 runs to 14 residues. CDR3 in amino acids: CASSLTRSSYEQYF. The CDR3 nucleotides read TGTGCCAGCAGCTTGACCAGGTCCTCCTACGAGCAGTACTTC.